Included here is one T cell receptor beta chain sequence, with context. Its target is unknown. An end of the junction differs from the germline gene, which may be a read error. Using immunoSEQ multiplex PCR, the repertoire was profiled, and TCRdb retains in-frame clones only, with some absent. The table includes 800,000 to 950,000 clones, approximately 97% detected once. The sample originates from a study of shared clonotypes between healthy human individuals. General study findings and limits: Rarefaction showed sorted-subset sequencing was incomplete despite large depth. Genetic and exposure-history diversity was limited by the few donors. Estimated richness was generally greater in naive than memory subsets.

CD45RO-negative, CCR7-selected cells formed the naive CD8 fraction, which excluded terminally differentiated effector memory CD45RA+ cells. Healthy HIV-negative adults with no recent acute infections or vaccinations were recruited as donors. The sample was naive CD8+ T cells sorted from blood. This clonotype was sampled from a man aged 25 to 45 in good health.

The CDR3 here is CASSPQDSYEQYF. CDR3 sequence (DNA): TGTGCCAGCTCGCCACAGGACTCCTACGAGCAGTACTTC. This rearrangement joins TRBV18 to TRBJ2-7, with D possibly matching TRBD1 (5 bases). CDR3 size: 13 residues. Looked up from germline, CDR1 is KGHSH and CDR2 is LQKENI.